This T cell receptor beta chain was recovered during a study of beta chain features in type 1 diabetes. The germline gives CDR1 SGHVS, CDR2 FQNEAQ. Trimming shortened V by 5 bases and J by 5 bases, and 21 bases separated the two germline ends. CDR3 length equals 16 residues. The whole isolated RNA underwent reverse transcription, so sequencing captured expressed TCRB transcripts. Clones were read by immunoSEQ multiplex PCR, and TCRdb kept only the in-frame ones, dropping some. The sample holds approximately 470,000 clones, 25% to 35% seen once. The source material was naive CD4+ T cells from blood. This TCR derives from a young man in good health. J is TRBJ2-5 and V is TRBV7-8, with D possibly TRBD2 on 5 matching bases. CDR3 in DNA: TGTGCCAGCAGCCACCTTGGTGGGAGTAGTTTGGAGACCCAGTACTTC. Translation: CASSHLGGSSLETQYF.